Listed below are T cell receptor beta chains from one sample, sequenced in a study of siplizumab effects on memory and regulatory T cells. The method was immunoSEQ multiplex PCR; TCRdb's version includes in-frame clones alone and lacks a portion of them. The profile shows approximately 84,000 clones, approximately 95% of them singletons. The source material was CD8+ T cells sorted from blood. These receptors all stem from a human donor in good health. Each CDR3 is given without its conserved first and last residue. A D gene is named only where the DNA matches it firmly.

NA	TRBV5-8	ASTLGGLETQY
NA	TRBV21-1	ASSKRQNYGYT
NA	TRBV30	AWSVDSLNTEAF
TRBD1	TRBV5-8	ASSWTGLGTEAF
NA	TRBV7-9	ASSLGGTTQNTGELF
NA	TRBV4-1	ASSQASLLSYEQY
NA	TRBV28	ASSLSEVVGYEQY
NA	TRBV5-5	ASSLGQGMTGGTGELF
NA	TRBV6-5	ASSYSSGSVHTQY
NA	TRBV2	ASSPTGAYEQY
NA	TRBV4-1	ASSQVAAYGYT
TRBD2	TRBV10-1	ASSETGLAADTQY
NA	TRBV10-3	AISKEQEGIYNEQF
NA	TRBV19	ASSIDGSPNTEAF
NA	TRBV19	ASSLRRGEQY
TRBD1	TRBV2	ASVLGQALYGYT
NA	TRBV5-6	ASSSQETQY
TRBD1	TRBV7-8	ASSLGGGVYEQY